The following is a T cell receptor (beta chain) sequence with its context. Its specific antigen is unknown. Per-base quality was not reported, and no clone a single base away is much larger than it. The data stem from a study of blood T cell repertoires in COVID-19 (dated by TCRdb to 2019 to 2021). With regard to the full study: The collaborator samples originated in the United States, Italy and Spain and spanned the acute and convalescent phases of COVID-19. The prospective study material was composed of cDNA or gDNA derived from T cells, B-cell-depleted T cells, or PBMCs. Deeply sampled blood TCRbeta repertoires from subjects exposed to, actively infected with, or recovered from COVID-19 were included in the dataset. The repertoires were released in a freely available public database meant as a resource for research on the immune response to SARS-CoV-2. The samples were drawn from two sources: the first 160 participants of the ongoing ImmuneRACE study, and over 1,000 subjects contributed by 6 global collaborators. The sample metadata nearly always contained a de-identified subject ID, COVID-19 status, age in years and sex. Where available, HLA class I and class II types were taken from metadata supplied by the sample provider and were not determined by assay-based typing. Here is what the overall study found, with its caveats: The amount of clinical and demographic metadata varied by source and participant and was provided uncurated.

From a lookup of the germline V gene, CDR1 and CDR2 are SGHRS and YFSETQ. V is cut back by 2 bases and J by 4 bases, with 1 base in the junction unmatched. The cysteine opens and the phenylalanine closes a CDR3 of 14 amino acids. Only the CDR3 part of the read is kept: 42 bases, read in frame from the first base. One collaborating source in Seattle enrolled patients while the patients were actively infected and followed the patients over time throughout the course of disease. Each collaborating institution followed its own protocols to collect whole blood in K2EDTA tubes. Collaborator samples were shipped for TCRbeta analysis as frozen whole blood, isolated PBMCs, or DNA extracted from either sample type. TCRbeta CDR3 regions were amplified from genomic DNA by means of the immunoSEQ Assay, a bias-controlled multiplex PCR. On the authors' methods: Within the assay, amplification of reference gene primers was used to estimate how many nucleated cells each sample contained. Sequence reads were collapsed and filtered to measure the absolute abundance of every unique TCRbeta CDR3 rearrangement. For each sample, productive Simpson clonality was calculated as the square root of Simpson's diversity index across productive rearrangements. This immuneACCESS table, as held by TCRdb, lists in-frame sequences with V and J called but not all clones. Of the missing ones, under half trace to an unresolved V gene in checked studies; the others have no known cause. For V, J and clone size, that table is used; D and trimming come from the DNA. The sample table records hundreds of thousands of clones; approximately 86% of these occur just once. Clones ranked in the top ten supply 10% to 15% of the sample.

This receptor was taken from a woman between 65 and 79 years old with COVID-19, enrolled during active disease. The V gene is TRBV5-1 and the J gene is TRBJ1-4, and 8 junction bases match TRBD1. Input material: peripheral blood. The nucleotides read TGCGCCAGCAGCTTAGACAGGGGTAATGAAAAACTGTTTTTT. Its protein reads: CASSLDRGNEKLFF.